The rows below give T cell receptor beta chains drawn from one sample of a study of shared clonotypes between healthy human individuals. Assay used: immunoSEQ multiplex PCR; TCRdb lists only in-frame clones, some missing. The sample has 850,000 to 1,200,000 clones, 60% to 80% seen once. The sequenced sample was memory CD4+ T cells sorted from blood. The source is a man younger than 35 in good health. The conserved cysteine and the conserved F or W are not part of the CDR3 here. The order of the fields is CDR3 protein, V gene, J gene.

ASTRELLREQF	TRBV6-1	TRBJ2-1
ASSVGTYEKLF	TRBV5-1	TRBJ1-4
AIRSGTSGSYEQY	TRBV10-3	TRBJ2-7
ASSAYSRGYT	TRBV7-8	TRBJ1-2
ASSPPGQPSGHGYT	TRBV18	TRBJ1-2
ASSPDGDNSPLH	TRBV7-9	TRBJ1-6
ASSAGLGYSPLH	TRBV28	TRBJ1-6
ASSQTGNTDTQY	TRBV5-1	TRBJ2-3
ATSRDDSPLH	TRBV15	TRBJ1-6
ASSPTGLHEQY	TRBV7-2	TRBJ2-7
ASSTGAGETQY	TRBV7-9	TRBJ2-5
ASSLAGPPNNEQF	TRBV5-1	TRBJ2-1
ASSLARTGGPETQY	TRBV7-9	TRBJ2-5
ASSRGQGGNTEAF	TRBV7-9	TRBJ1-1
ASRTTRGTYNEQF	TRBV10-2	TRBJ2-1
ASSDVGEQY	TRBV10-2	TRBJ2-7
ASKEIGGQNTEAF	TRBV6-4	TRBJ1-1
ASSMTSSYNEQF	TRBV5-1	TRBJ2-1
AVVAGAPVDEQY	TRBV6-1	TRBJ2-7
AWSVRYTEAF	TRBV30	TRBJ1-1
ASSEQTGSYEQY	TRBV6-1	TRBJ2-7
ATSPGRGGETQY	TRBV19	TRBJ2-5
ASSPPETSGRGEQY	TRBV18	TRBJ2-7
ASSPIAKNIQY	TRBV11-2	TRBJ2-4
AWSSPVWQF	TRBV30	TRBJ2-1
AISSGGAARAF	TRBV10-3	TRBJ1-1
ASSLEGDRVTDTQY	TRBV5-1	TRBJ2-3
ASRGQGHEKLF	TRBV18	TRBJ1-4
ASSLPYSAAKDT	TRBV5-4	TRBJ1-2
ASTHGTSLF	TRBV6-5	TRBJ2-1
ASSLSFLETQY	TRBV28	TRBJ2-5
ASSRGDRANSPLH	TRBV28	TRBJ1-6
ASAEGGPAGELF	TRBV6-5	TRBJ2-2
ASSQDLWNEQF	TRBV4-2	TRBJ2-1
ASTTSGGATDTQY	TRBV2	TRBJ2-3
ASSSGGGVEQY	TRBV7-2	TRBJ2-7
ASSLSANSEGKLF	TRBV5-1	TRBJ1-4
ASSPVQTGVGYT	TRBV7-9	TRBJ1-2